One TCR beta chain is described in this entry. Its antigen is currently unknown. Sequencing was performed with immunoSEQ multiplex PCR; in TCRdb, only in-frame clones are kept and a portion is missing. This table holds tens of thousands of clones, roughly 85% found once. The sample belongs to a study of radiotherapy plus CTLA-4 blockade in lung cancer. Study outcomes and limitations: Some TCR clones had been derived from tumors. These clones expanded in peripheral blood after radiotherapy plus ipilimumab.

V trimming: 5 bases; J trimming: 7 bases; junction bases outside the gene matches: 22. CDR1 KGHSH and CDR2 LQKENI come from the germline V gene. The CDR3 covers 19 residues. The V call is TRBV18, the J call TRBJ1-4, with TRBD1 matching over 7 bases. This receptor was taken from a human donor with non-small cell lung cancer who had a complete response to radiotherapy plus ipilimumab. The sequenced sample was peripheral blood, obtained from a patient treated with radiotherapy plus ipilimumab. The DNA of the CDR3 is TGTGCCAGCTCAGCCCGACAGGGTGGTTCGTCGGATGGGGGTGAAAAACTGTTTTTT. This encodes CASSARQGGSSDGGEKLFF.